A single sample gave rise to the 24 T cell receptor beta chains below, sequenced in a study of radiotherapy plus CTLA-4 blockade in lung cancer. Clones were read by immunoSEQ multiplex PCR, and TCRdb kept only the in-frame ones, dropping some. The repertoire holds fewer than 100,000 clones, with roughly four fifths as singletons. Sample: peripheral blood, taken from a patient treated with radiotherapy plus ipilimumab. The receptors come from a human donor with non-small cell lung cancer who had stable disease on radiotherapy plus ipilimumab.

There are a few counts of this clone. J is TRBJ1-2 and V is TRBV10-2, with D perhaps matching TRBD1 (6 bases). The CDR3 contains 13 residues. Looked up from germline, CDR1 is WSHSY and CDR2 is SAAADI. Trimming removed 6 bases from V and 4 bases from J, with 12 bases in between. The CDR3 DNA sequence: TGCGCCAGCAGACAAGACAGGACCTATGGCTACACCTTC. Its protein product is CASRQDRTYGYTF.

The gene calls are TRBV5-1 and TRBJ2-1; 11 bases map to TRBD1. J was trimmed by 0 bases and V by 1 base; bases with no gene match: 3. CDR3 length: 17 amino acids. In germline, CDR1 is SGHRS, CDR2 YFSETQ. CDR3 sequence: CASSLRDRGSSYNEQFF. The CDR3 coding sequence is TGCGCCAGCAGCTTGCGGGACAGGGGGAGCTCCTACAATGAGCAGTTCTTC.

In the case of this clone: This same CDR3 is encoded by further DNA sequences in the sample. This chain joins TRBV28 and TRBJ1-5, with a tentative D call TRBD1 (5 bases). CDR3 length equals 13 residues. V was shortened by 5 bases and J by 4 bases, with 9 bases between the two germline ends. CDR1 and CDR2 from the germline V gene are MDHEN and SYDVKM. CDR3 nucleotides: TGTGCCAGCAGTCGGGACGGGAATCAGCCCCAGCATTTT. This translates into CASSRDGNQPQHF.

This chain connects TRBV30 to TRBJ2-5; D is ambiguous. The CDR3 spans 12 residues. Trimming removed 7 bases from V and 5 bases from J, with 14 bases in between. CDR1 is GTSNPN, CDR2 SVGIG, per germline (reference sequence). CDR3 nucleotides: TGTGCCTTCTCCCCGGAAGCGGAGACCCAGTACTTC. It translates to CAFSPEAETQYF.

V gene TRBV2 combines with J gene TRBJ1-5, with TRBD1 identical over 8 bases. Germline loops: CDR1 SNHLY, CDR2 FYNNEI. V gave up 7 bases and J gave up 2 bases; unmatched junction bases: 7. The CDR3 runs 15 residues. CDR3 region: CASTGQGLRNQPQHF. CDR3 nucleotides: TGTGCCAGCACCGGACAGGGACTACGCAATCAGCCCCAGCATTTT.

The chain has TRBV5-5 and TRBJ2-7, with TRBD2 as a possible D gene (5 bases). Looked up from germline, CDR1 is SGHKS and CDR2 is YYEKEE (reference sequence). This CDR3 comprises 13 residues. V was clipped by 4 bases and J by 0 bases, with 8 bases between them. The CDR3 region has the DNA TGTGCCAGCAGCCCGGAGGTCTCCTACGAGCAGTACTTC. Residues: CASSPEVSYEQYF.

The rearrangement links TRBV19 to TRBJ1-2; a possible D gene is TRBD1 (6 bases). V lost 5 bases, J lost 8 bases, and 21 bases lay in between. The germline V gene has CDR1 LNHDA and CDR2 SQIVND (reference sequence). This CDR3 contains 15 residues. The CDR3 coding sequence is TGTGCCAGTAGTCTCAACCGACAGGAATCTATCGGCTACACCTTC. This gives the protein CASSLNRQESIGYTF.

The chain uses TRBV29-1 and TRBJ2-5; the D gene is possibly TRBD1 (5 bases). V was cut by 3 bases and J by 1 base, with 12 bases left in between. Germline V gives CDR1 SQVTM, CDR2 ANQGSEA. CDR3 length equals 14 residues. The chain's CDR3 is CSVDRREFQETQYF. Written as DNA, the CDR3 is TGCAGCGTTGACCGCAGGGAATTCCAAGAGACCCAGTACTTC.

The chain is built from TRBV6-5 and TRBJ2-2; D gene ambiguous. CDR3 length: 16 residues. Trimming took off 0 bases at V and 3 bases at J, with 11 bases between the two ends. CDR1 MNHEY and CDR2 SVGAGI come from the germline V gene. The CDR3 DNA reads TGTGCCAGCAGTTACTCGAGCATACTACACACCGGGGAGCTGTTTTTT. Protein product: CASSYSSILHTGELFF.

This CDR3 is CASSPTGNHNSPLHF. CDR3 coding DNA: TGTGCCAGCAGCCCGACAGGGAACCATAATTCACCCCTCCACTTT. V usage is TRBV11-1 and J usage is TRBJ1-6; 7 bases match TRBD1. V lost 5 bases, J lost 5 bases, and 6 bases stayed unmatched. CDR1 and CDR2 (germline): SGHAT, FQDESV (reference sequence). This CDR3 is 15 amino acids long.

The V and J genes are TRBV6-1 and TRBJ1-2, with D possibly being TRBD1 (6 bases). CDR1 and CDR2 from the germline V gene are MNHNS and SASEGT. The CDR3 is made up of 13 amino acids. Trimming left V 6 bases short and J 5 bases short, with 13 bases between. The chain's CDR3 is CASRPLDRYGYTF. CDR3 nucleotides: TGTGCCAGCAGACCCCTGGACAGATATGGCTACACCTTC.

This clone showed up just a few times. The chain recombines TRBV28 with TRBJ2-7; 7 bases align to TRBD2. The trim removed 5 bases at V and 2 bases at J, leaving 6 bases unmatched. This CDR3 has 14 residues. Germline CDR1 and CDR2: MDHEN and SYDVKM. CDR3 protein: CASSIGRLTYEQYF. CDR3 nucleotides: TGTGCCAGCAGTATCGGGAGGCTGACCTACGAGCAGTACTTC.

The chain carries TRBV5-4 and TRBJ2-7, with 9 nucleotides matching TRBD1. The CDR3 runs 14 residues. Germline CDR1 is SGHNT and CDR2 is YYREEE (reference sequence). Losses at the gene ends were 2 bases for V and 4 bases for J; bases not matched to a gene: 4. The CDR3 region is CASSFYGTGYEQYF. For the CDR3, the DNA is TGTGCCAGCAGCTTTTACGGGACAGGGTACGAGCAGTACTTC.

The chain is built from TRBV29-1 and TRBJ2-5, with no clear D. Per germline, CDR1 SQVTM and CDR2 ANQGSEA. V was clipped by 3 bases and J by 6 bases, with 14 bases between them. CDR3 length: 13 amino acids. In DNA, the CDR3 is TGCAGCGTTGAGAGAGACCTACAGAAGACCCAGTACTTC. Translation: CSVERDLQKTQYF.

This clone was seen just once. This chain links TRBV28 with TRBJ2-2, with 9 bases matching TRBD2. V gave up 7 bases and J gave up 4 bases; unmatched junction bases: 7. The CDR3 contains 15 residues. CDR1 MDHEN and CDR2 SYDVKM come from the germline V gene. CDR3 bases: TGTGCCAGCAATTCCGCGGGAGGGGGCACCGGGGAGCTGTTTTTT. It is translated as CASNSAGGGTGELFF.

The chain joins TRBV28 to TRBJ1-5; the D gene is possibly TRBD1 (5 bases). The V end lost 2 bases, the J end lost 0 bases, and 8 bases lay between the germline ends. In germline, CDR1 is MDHEN, CDR2 SYDVKM. This CDR3 region has 15 residues. This CDR3 reads CASSLGGNSNQPQHF. The CDR3 DNA follows: TGTGCCAGCAGTTTAGGGGGAAATAGCAATCAGCCCCAGCATTTT. Filled out from reference TRBV28 and TRBJ1-5, the complete variable domain reads DVKVTQSSRYLVKRTGEKVFLECVQDMDHENMFWYRQDPGLGLRLIYFSYDVKMKEKGDIPEGYSVSREKKERFSLILESASTNQTSMYLCASSLGGNSNQPQHFGDGTRLSIL.

The chain combines TRBV27 with TRBJ2-1; 7 bases are a match to TRBD1. Trimming took 3 bases from V and 8 from J; bases not matched to a gene: 7. Germline V gene lookup returns CDR1 MNHEY and CDR2 SMNVEV (reference sequence). This CDR3 is built from 14 residues. CDR3 coding DNA: TGTGCCAGCAGTTTCTCGCCAGGGGGTTATGAGCAGTTCTTC. Amino acid sequence: CASSFSPGGYEQFF.

This clone was found once. V gene TRBV5-1 combines with J gene TRBJ1-2; a possible D gene is TRBD1 (6 bases). Germline values: CDR1 SGHRS, CDR2 YFSETQ. The CDR3 covers 13 residues. Trimming removed 3 bases from V and 5 bases from J, with 11 bases in between. The chain's CDR3 is CASSSGVGYGYTF. The CDR3 DNA sequence: TGCGCCAGCAGCTCAGGGGTCGGATATGGCTACACCTTC. Full variable domain (missing parts from reference TRBV5-1 and TRBJ1-2): KAGVTQTPRYLIKTRGQQVTLSCSPISGHRSVSWYQQTPGQGLQFLFEYFSETQRNKGNFPGRFSGRQFSNSRSEMNVSTLELGDSALYLCASSSGVGYGYTFGSGTRLTVV.

The chain carries TRBV5-1 and TRBJ1-3, with a weak D call TRBD1 (6 bases). CDR3 length equals 15 residues. V was shortened by 2 bases and J by 2 bases, with 11 bases between the two germline ends. Germline assignment: CDR1 SGHRS and CDR2 YFSETQ. CDR3 protein: CASSFGQPPGNTIYF. The DNA of the CDR3 is TGCGCCAGCAGCTTCGGACAGCCCCCTGGAAACACCATATATTTT.

V gene TRBV7-7 combines with J gene TRBJ2-2, with D hard to call. Trimming left V 4 bases short and J 4 bases short, with 13 bases between. Germline CDR1 and CDR2: SSHAT and FNYEAQ (reference sequence). The CDR3 consists of 15 residues. This CDR3 is CASSSYPVSTGELFF. The DNA for the CDR3 is TGTGCCAGCAGCTCCTATCCTGTTTCCACCGGGGAGCTGTTTTTT.

The gene calls are TRBV6-1 and TRBJ1-4, with 10 nucleotides matching TRBD1. Germline trimming cut 4 bases from V and 6 bases from J; bases unmatched to any gene: 2. CDR1 and CDR2 (germline): MNHNS, SASEGT. There are 14 residues in the CDR3. DNA for the CDR3: TGTGCCAGCAGTGCGGGACAGGGGTATGAAAAACTGTTTTTT. Its translation is CASSAGQGYEKLFF.

The chain's CDR3 is CTRTSYEQYF. The CDR3 nucleotides are TGCACCAGGACCTCCTACGAGCAGTACTTC. The V gene is TRBV1, the J gene TRBJ2-7. TRBV1 is a listed pseudogene. This CDR3 is built from 10 residues.

The V call is TRBV19, the J call TRBJ1-5; TRBD1 aligns across 7 bases. This CDR3 comprises 17 residues. J was trimmed by 5 bases and V by 1 base; bases with no gene match: 11. Per germline, CDR1 LNHDA and CDR2 SQIVND (reference sequence). In nucleotides, the CDR3 is TGTGCCAGTAGTATAGGTCCTAAGACAGGGTACGATCAGCCCCAGCATTTT. Its translation: CASSIGPKTGYDQPQHF.

The J gene is TRBJ2-7, the V gene TRBV19; no clear D. Trimming shortened V by 6 bases and J by 7 bases, and 16 bases separated the two germline ends. CDR1 and CDR2 (germline): LNHDA, SQIVND (reference sequence). The CDR3 contains 13 residues. CDR3 in DNA: TGTGCCAGTAGCCGGATCCAATTGGGGGAGCAGTACTTC. Encoded protein: CASSRIQLGEQYF. Using reference TRBV19 and TRBJ2-7 for the parts outside the CDR3, the full variable domain is DGGITQSPKYLFRKEGQNVTLSCEQNLNHDAMYWYRQDPGQGLRLIYYSQIVNDFQKGDIAEGYSVSREKKESFPLTVTSAQKNPTAFYLCASSRIQLGEQYFGPGTRLTVT.